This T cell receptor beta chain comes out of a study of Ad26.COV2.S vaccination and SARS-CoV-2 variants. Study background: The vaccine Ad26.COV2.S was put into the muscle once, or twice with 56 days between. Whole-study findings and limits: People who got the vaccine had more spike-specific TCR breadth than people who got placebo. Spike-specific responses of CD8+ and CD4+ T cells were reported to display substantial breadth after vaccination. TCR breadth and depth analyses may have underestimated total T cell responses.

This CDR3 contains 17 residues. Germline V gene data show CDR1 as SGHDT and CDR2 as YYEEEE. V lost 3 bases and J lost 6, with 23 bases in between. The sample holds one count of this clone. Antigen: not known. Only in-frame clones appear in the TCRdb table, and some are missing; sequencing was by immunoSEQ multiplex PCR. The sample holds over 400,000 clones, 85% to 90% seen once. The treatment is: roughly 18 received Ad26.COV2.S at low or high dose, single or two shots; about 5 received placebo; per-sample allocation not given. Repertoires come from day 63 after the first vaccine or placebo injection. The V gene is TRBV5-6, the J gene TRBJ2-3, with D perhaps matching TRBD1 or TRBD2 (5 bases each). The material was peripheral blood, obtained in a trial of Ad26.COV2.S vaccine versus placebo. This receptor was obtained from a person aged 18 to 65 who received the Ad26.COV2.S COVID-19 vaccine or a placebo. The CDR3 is CASSWGGPRGGLDTQYF. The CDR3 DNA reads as TGTGCCAGCAGCTGGGGCGGCCCCCGGGGTGGGCTTGATACGCAGTATTTT.